This T cell receptor beta chain was recovered during a study of T-cell reconstitution after alpha-beta-depleted transplantation in children. This clonotype has just a few counts. What it binds is unknown. Unique molecular identifiers tagged the TCRbeta library. TCRdb redid the calling of the PCR reads with MiXCR, one entry per CDR3 protein. This table holds approximately 120,000 distinct CDR3 sequences, 8.5% to 10% found once. Germline CDR1 is SGDLS and CDR2 is YYNGEE. V was shortened by 0 bases and J by 2 bases, with 14 bases between the two germline ends. The CDR3 extends over 16 amino acids. Findings and caveats of the study: Reported findings indicate that, about two months after transplant, alpha-beta T cells came from several hundred expanded clones, which were derived from non-depleted graft cells.

The sample was PBMCs, mostly from graft donor cells, taken 180 days after TCRalphabeta/CD19-depleted stem cell transplant. The chain is built from TRBV9 and TRBJ2-5, with unresolved D. The receptor was derived from a girl in the first two years of life who had a stem cell transplant for combined immunodeficiency, so the T cells may come from the graft donor. DNA of the CDR3: TGTGCCAGCAGCGTAGCGGATTTAGACTCTCAAGAGACCCAGTACTTC. It encodes CASSVADLDSQETQYF.